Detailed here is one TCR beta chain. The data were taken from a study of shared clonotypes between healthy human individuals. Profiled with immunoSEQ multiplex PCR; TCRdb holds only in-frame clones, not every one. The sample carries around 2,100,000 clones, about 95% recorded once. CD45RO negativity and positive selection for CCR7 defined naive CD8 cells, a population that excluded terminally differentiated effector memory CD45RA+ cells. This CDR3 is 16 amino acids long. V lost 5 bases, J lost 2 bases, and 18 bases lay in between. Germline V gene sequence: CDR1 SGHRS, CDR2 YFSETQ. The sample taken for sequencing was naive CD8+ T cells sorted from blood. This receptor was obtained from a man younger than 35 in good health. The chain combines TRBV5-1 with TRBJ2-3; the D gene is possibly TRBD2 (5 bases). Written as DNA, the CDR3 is TGCGCCAGCAGACCTACTAGTTCACCCCTCACAGATACGCAGTATTTT. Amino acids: CASRPTSSPLTDTQYF.